Listed below are T cell receptor beta chains from one sample, sequenced in a study of T cell responses to AZD1222 COVID-19 vaccine. Here immunoSEQ multiplex PCR was the method, and the copy in TCRdb shows in-frame clones only, minus some. The table lists roughly 150,000 clones, more than 90% of them singletons. The specimen comprised peripheral blood, sampled on day 0 of AZD1222 vaccination. These receptors all come from an adult in good health. CDR3s include the opening cysteine and the closing phenylalanine or tryptophan. Each record gives: D gene, V gene, clone size, J gene, CDR3 DNA, CDR3 protein. The D gene is left open where the match is weak. Expanded clones get a size class; other rows say once, few or many, or leave the size out.

D: TRBD1; V: TRBV7-9; size: few; J: TRBJ1-1; DNA: TGTGCCAGCAGCTTAGAAGGGACAGGGTCGCCTGAAGCTTTCTTT; CDR3: CASSLEGTGSPEAFF
D: .; V: TRBV2; size: .; J: TRBJ2-1; DNA: TGTGCCAGCAGTGATAATCACGTAAGGTTGAATGAGCAGTTCTTC; CDR3: CASSDNHVRLNEQFF
D: .; V: TRBV19; size: .; J: TRBJ2-1; DNA: TGTGCCAGTAGCCCCCTCAAGAGCTCCTACAATGAGCAGTTCTTC; CDR3: CASSPLKSSYNEQFF
D: TRBD1; V: TRBV7-9; size: .; J: TRBJ1-2; DNA: TGTGCCAGCAGCTTAGCCGGGACAGACTATGGCTACACCTTC; CDR3: CASSLAGTDYGYTF
D: TRBD2; V: TRBV5-1; size: .; J: TRBJ2-1; DNA: TGCGCCAGCAGCCTCTTAGCGGGAGCGGTCTACAATGAGCAGTTCTTC; CDR3: CASSLLAGAVYNEQFF
D: TRBD2; V: TRBV3-1/TRBV3-2; size: .; J: TRBJ2-5; DNA: TGTGCCAGCAGCGGACTAGCGGGAGGTGAGACCCAGTACTTC; CDR3: CASSGLAGGETQYF
D: TRBD2; V: TRBV3-1/TRBV3-2; size: .; J: TRBJ2-7; DNA: TGTGCCAGCAGCCCCGGACTAGCGGGAGGGCCCTACGAGCAGTACTTC; CDR3: CASSPGLAGGPYEQYF
D: TRBD2; V: TRBV27; size: .; J: TRBJ2-5; DNA: TGTGCCAGCAGTTTTGGGAGCGGGAGTTTTCGGGAGACCCAGTACTTC; CDR3: CASSFGSGSFRETQYF
D: .; V: TRBV5-1; size: .; J: TRBJ2-2; DNA: TGCGCCAGCAGCTTGGATGAAAAGAACACCGGGGAGCTGTTTTTT; CDR3: CASSLDEKNTGELFF
D: TRBD2; V: TRBV5-1; size: .; J: TRBJ2-5; DNA: TGCGCCAGCACCGCCACTAGCGGGATCCAAGAGACCCAGTACTTC; CDR3: CASTATSGIQETQYF
D: .; V: TRBV6-5; size: .; J: TRBJ2-1; DNA: TGTGCCAGCAGTCGACCTAACAGGGCCTACAATGAGCAGTTCTTC; CDR3: CASSRPNRAYNEQFF
D: TRBD1; V: TRBV18; size: .; J: TRBJ2-7; DNA: TGTGCCAGCTCAGCCAGACAGGGAAGAGGCTACGAGCAGTACTTC; CDR3: CASSARQGRGYEQYF
D: TRBD2; V: TRBV19; size: .; J: TRBJ2-3; DNA: TGTGCCAGTAGTTCCCGAGGACTAGCCACGGAAGATACGCAGTATTTT; CDR3: CASSSRGLATEDTQYF
D: .; V: TRBV6-5; size: .; J: TRBJ2-6; DNA: TGTGCCAGCACCAGGACATCCTCTGGGGCCAACGTCCTGACTTTC; CDR3: CASTRTSSGANVLTF
D: .; V: TRBV5-1; size: .; J: TRBJ1-6; DNA: TGCGCCAGCAGCTTGGCCGGCGAGGGCTCCTATAATTCACCCCTCCACTTT; CDR3: CASSLAGEGSYNSPLHF
D: TRBD1; V: TRBV7-7; size: .; J: TRBJ2-1; DNA: TGTGCTAGCAGCCCTGGACAGGGGTACAATGAGCAGTTCTTC; CDR3: CASSPGQGYNEQFF
D: .; V: TRBV7-9; size: once; J: TRBJ1-1; DNA: TGTGCCAGCAGCTCGACCACAGGGGAAGCTTTCTTT; CDR3: CASSSTTGEAFF
D: TRBD1; V: TRBV29-1; size: .; J: TRBJ2-5; DNA: TGCAGCGTTGAAGTTCGAACAGGGGGGCAAGAGACCCAGTACTTC; CDR3: CSVEVRTGGQETQYF
D: .; V: TRBV10-1; size: .; J: TRBJ2-7; DNA: TGCGCCAGCAGTGAGTCAACAGCAAACTACGAGCAGTACTTC; CDR3: CASSESTANYEQYF
D: .; V: TRBV7-9; size: .; J: TRBJ2-3; DNA: TGTGCCAGCAGCTCGGACAGATCTAGCACAGATACGCAGTATTTT; CDR3: CASSSDRSSTDTQYF
D: .; V: TRBV5-5; size: once; J: TRBJ2-1; DNA: TGTGCCAGCAGCACCGGGACGGCAAAGGGCTCCTACAATGAGCAGTTCTTC; CDR3: CASSTGTAKGSYNEQFF
D: .; V: TRBV4-1; size: .; J: TRBJ2-1; DNA: TGCGCCAGCAGCCGGGGCCCGGCCTCGGGCAATGAGCAGTTCTTC; CDR3: CASSRGPASGNEQFF
D: TRBD1; V: TRBV2; size: .; J: TRBJ1-5; DNA: TGTGCCAGCAGTGAACGGGACAGGGGGTTCGGGCAGCCCCAGCATTTT; CDR3: CASSERDRGFGQPQHF
D: .; V: TRBV14; size: .; J: TRBJ2-7; DNA: TGTGCCAGCAGCCAAGGAAAGGGGCAAACCAACTACGAGCAGTACTTC; CDR3: CASSQGKGQTNYEQYF
D: .; V: TRBV4-1; size: .; J: TRBJ2-3; DNA: TGCGCCAGCAGCGGAAGTAGTGGAGATACGCAGTATTTT; CDR3: CASSGSSGDTQYF
D: .; V: TRBV2; size: .; J: TRBJ2-3; DNA: TGTGCCAGCAGTGGTCAGGGCTTATTCACAGATACGCAGTATTTT; CDR3: CASSGQGLFTDTQYF
D: .; V: TRBV30; size: once; J: TRBJ1-5; DNA: TGTGCCTGGAGTACGGGGATGGGCAATCAGCCCCAGCATTTT; CDR3: CAWSTGMGNQPQHF